This T cell receptor (beta chain) was recorded in a study of breast tumors, draining lymph nodes, adjacent tissues. Study-wide results and limits: Luminal-like breast cancer showed significantly greater tumor-nontumor repertoire similarity than basal-like breast cancer did. The lymph node origin of tumor T cells was framed as consistent with a hypothesis, not demonstrated. Most tumor T cells seemingly derive from lymph node, then expand in tumor. Tumor repertoires ranked between lymph nodes and nontumor tissue in diversity, with V and J gene preferences.

Axillary draining lymph nodes of breast cancer patients supplied the node samples. As concerns this clonotype: Its antigen remains unknown. Given a much more abundant clone one base away, this may be a read error.

TCRdb called the multiplex PCR reads again in MiXCR, with one record for every CDR3 protein. The data show 180,000 or so distinct CDR3 sequences, around 33% seen once. The CDR3 consists of 15 residues. V lost 5 bases and J lost 7; bases outside the gene matches: 10. Per the germline V gene, CDR1 is MNHEY and CDR2 is SVGEGT. The chain recombines TRBV6-2 or TRBV6-3 with TRBJ1-5; 8 nucleotides align to TRBD1. The receptor comes from a female donor with breast cancer. Some clones in this sample may be carry-over from other donors' samples. The source material was axillary lymph node tissue. CDR3 in DNA: TGTGCCAGCAGTAAATCCTGGACAGGGAAACAGCCCCAGCATTTT. It codes for CASSKSWTGKQPQHF.